A single sample is the source of the 20 T cell receptor beta chains below, sequenced in a study of blood T cell repertoires in COVID-19. TCRdb's copy holds only in-frame clones and misses some; the assay was immunoSEQ multiplex PCR. The sample holds approximately 150,000 clones; about 90% are singletons and the top ten take 4%. Sample: peripheral blood. The source of these receptors is a woman in her seventies with acute or convalescent COVID-19.

V usage is TRBV6-5 and J usage is TRBJ2-3; D is ambiguous. Germline V lookup: CDR1 MNHEY, CDR2 SVGAGI. There are 15 residues in the CDR3. The germline V and J ends were trimmed by 2 bases and 2 bases, with 11 bases remaining between them. The CDR3 is CASSYGGAFTDTQYF. Here the CDR3 DNA reads TGTGCCAGCAGTTACGGCGGAGCGTTCACAGATACGCAGTATTTT.

CDR3 nucleotide sequence: TGTGCCAGCAGCGTAGAGGGAGGGTCTCACGGCTCCTACAATGAGCAGTTCTTC. Amino acid sequence: CASSVEGGSHGSYNEQFF. The chain employs TRBV9 and TRBJ2-1; TRBD2 matches at 7 bases. Germline V gives CDR1 SGDLS, CDR2 YYNGEE. The CDR3 consists of 18 residues. The V gene end was trimmed by 0 bases and the J gene end by 0 bases; junction bases not matched to a gene: 9.

The V and J genes are TRBV18 and TRBJ1-5; D is unclear. The CDR3 is made up of 15 amino acids. The V end was cut by 6 bases, the J end by 4 bases, with 16 bases between. Germline V CDR1 and CDR2: KGHSH, LQKENI. The CDR3 here is CASSPSSQTNQPQHF. The CDR3 DNA reads TGTGCCAGCTCGCCCAGCTCGCAGACTAATCAGCCCCAGCATTTT.

This chain links TRBV7-9 with TRBJ1-4, with a tentative D call TRBD1 (5 bases). V dropped 6 bases and J dropped 7 bases, with 21 bases sitting between them. The CDR3 runs 16 residues. Germline V gives CDR1 SEHNR, CDR2 FQNEAQ (reference sequence). For the CDR3, the DNA is TGTGCCAGCAGTTACGGAGGAGGGGTGAAGAGTGAAAAACTGTTTTTT. Translation gives CASSYGGGVKSEKLFF.

This chain joins TRBV6-6 and TRBJ2-7; D possibly corresponds to TRBD1 (6 bases). CDR1 is MNHNY and CDR2 is SVGAGI in the germline V gene (reference sequence). Between the trimmed V and J ends, which lost 2 bases and 0 bases, there was a span of 11 bases. The CDR3 spans 15 residues. The chain's CDR3 is CASSYPQGTSYEQYF. CDR3 DNA: TGTGCCAGCAGTTACCCACAGGGTACCTCCTACGAGCAGTACTTC.

J is TRBJ2-1 and V is TRBV4-1, with TRBD2 identical over 9 bases. The V gene's germline CDR1 is MGHRA and CDR2 YSYEKL. V lost 6 bases to trimming and J lost 9 bases; unmatched junction nucleotides: 9. The CDR3 is made up of 14 amino acids. The CDR3 DNA sequence: TGCGCCAGCAGGCCAGAGCGGGAGGAGGTTGAGCAGTTCTTC. It translates to CASRPEREEVEQFF.

This clone was seen once. The CDR3 bases are TGTGCCAGCAGTCCCAGGGGAACGAGCTCCTACGAGCAGTACTTC. Protein product: CASSPRGTSSYEQYF. The chain is built from TRBV6-2 or TRBV6-3 and TRBJ2-7; a weak D match, TRBD1 (6 bases). CDR3 length: 15 amino acids. The germline gives CDR1 MNHEY, CDR2 SVGEGT. The V gene lost 5 bases and the J gene lost 0 bases, with 14 bases spanning the gap.

The genes are TRBV6-1 and TRBJ2-3, with D unclear. V dropped 2 bases and J dropped 1 base, with 4 bases sitting between them. The CDR3 length is 13 residues. Germline V gene sequence: CDR1 MNHNS, CDR2 SASEGT. CDR3 in DNA: TGTGCCAGCAGTGAACGCGGCACAGATACGCAGTATTTT. Translated, it gives CASSERGTDTQYF.

The chain is built from TRBV6-4 and TRBJ2-3; no reliable D call. The germline CDR1 and CDR2 sequences are MRHNA and SNTAGT. The CDR3 is 14 amino acids. Trimming pared 4 bases from V and 2 bases from J, leaving 10 bases between. CDR3 coding DNA: TGTGCCAGCAGTGTTTCAGGAAACACAGATACGCAGTATTTT. As protein: CASSVSGNTDTQYF.

Only one count was recorded for this clone. CDR3 nucleotide sequence: TGTGCCAGCTCATCACTGGGGACAGTCGACACTGAAGCTTTCTTT. It codes for CASSSLGTVDTEAFF. The chain is built from TRBV18 and TRBJ1-1; 7 positions agree with TRBD1. Looked up from germline, CDR1 is KGHSH and CDR2 is LQKENI. This CDR3 region has 15 residues. With 5 bases clipped from V and 3 bases from J, the junction kept 9 bases outside the gene matches.

V and J are TRBV27 and TRBJ2-1; D might be TRBD2 (6 bases). This CDR3 spans 11 amino acids. The ends were cut back, 11 bases at V and 4 bases at J, with 9 bases in the middle. From germline, CDR1 is MNHEY and CDR2 SMNVEV (reference sequence). CDR3: CAVGGYNEQFF. CDR3 in DNA: TGTGCCGTCGGGGGTTACAATGAGCAGTTCTTC.

This clone appeared a single time. V usage is TRBV19 and J usage is TRBJ1-2, with D perhaps TRBD1 (5 bases). V was trimmed by 6 bases and J by 2 bases, leaving 13 bases between them. The CDR3 extends over 14 amino acids. Germline CDR1 and CDR2: LNHDA and SQIVND (reference sequence). The CDR3 spells CASSRGWGNYGYTF. The CDR3 coding sequence is TGTGCCAGTAGCCGGGGGTGGGGAAACTATGGCTACACCTTC.

This clone was counted a few times. The chain has TRBV4-2 and TRBJ1-6; maybe TRBD1 (6 bases). The germline V gene has CDR1 LGHNA and CDR2 YNFKEQ. V lost 6 bases and J lost 2, with 23 bases in between. The CDR3 has 19 amino acids. CDR3 loop: CASRPNQGQTTTYNSPLHF. The DNA for the CDR3 is TGTGCCAGCAGACCCAACCAAGGACAGACTACGACCTATAATTCACCCCTCCACTTT.

This clone was found a few times. The chain carries TRBV19 and TRBJ1-1; D not certain. Trimming removed 5 bases at V and 1 base at J, with 8 bases between. The CDR3 has 13 amino acids. CDR1 LNHDA and CDR2 SQIVND come from the germline V gene (reference sequence). The DNA of the CDR3 is TGTGCCAGTAGTCGCGGTCCGAACACTGAAGCTTTCTTT. Translated, it gives CASSRGPNTEAFF.

The CDR3 DNA is TGTGCCAGCAGCCTGACGTCAGTTTACCCCGGGACTAGCGGGAGACGCAGGGAGCAGTTCTTC. It is translated as CASSLTSVYPGTSGRRREQFF. This rearrangement joins TRBV3-1 (or the pseudogene TRBV3-2) to TRBJ2-1, with 14 bases aligning to TRBD2. From germline, CDR1 is LGHDT and CDR2 YNNKEL (reference sequence). This CDR3 has 21 amino acids. The ends lost 4 bases at V and 10 bases at J; junction bases unmatched: 24.

This sequence joins TRBV7-9 and TRBJ1-2, with 8 bases fitting TRBD1. J was trimmed by 7 bases and V by 4 bases; bases with no gene match: 17. CDR1 is SEHNR and CDR2 is FQNEAQ in the germline V gene (reference sequence). This CDR3 comprises 17 residues. The CDR3 spells CASSSFGADRGRGGYTF. CDR3 in DNA: TGTGCCAGCAGCTCTTTTGGGGCCGACAGGGGCAGGGGTGGCTACACCTTC.

This clone was found once. This rearrangement joins TRBV6-2 or TRBV6-3 to TRBJ2-7; 7 bases fit TRBD2. In germline, CDR1 is MNHEY, CDR2 SVGEGT. CDR3 length: 14 amino acids. The junction had 6 bases not matched to a gene; V was cut back by 4 bases and J by 3 bases. The CDR3 sequence: CASSSGGGIYEQYF. In DNA, the CDR3 is TGTGCCAGCAGTTCTGGGGGAGGGATCTACGAGCAGTACTTC.

The CDR3 spells CASGRAIYGYTF. CDR3 DNA sequence: TGTGCCAGCGGCAGGGCGATCTATGGCTACACCTTC. The genes are TRBV12-3 or TRBV12-4 and TRBJ1-2; D is perhaps TRBD1 (5 bases). The CDR3 extends over 12 amino acids. V was cut by 8 bases and J by 4 bases, with 11 bases left in between.

This chain connects TRBV7-2 to TRBJ2-1; 11 bases fit TRBD2. With V trimmed by 1 base and J by 7 bases, 6 bases remained unmatched. The germline V gene has CDR1 SGHTA and CDR2 FQGNSA. CDR3 length: 16 residues. The CDR3 reads CASSLDIAGGRNEQFF. The CDR3 nucleotides read TGTGCCAGCAGCTTAGATATAGCGGGGGGGCGAAATGAGCAGTTCTTC.

This clone was observed a handful of times. Distinct nucleotide sequences in the sample also encode this CDR3. The chain couples TRBV6-2 or TRBV6-3 to TRBJ1-6; tentatively, D is TRBD1 (5 bases). Per germline, CDR1 MNHEY and CDR2 SVGEGT. V was pared by 5 bases and J by 4 bases, with 9 bases between. This CDR3 has 14 amino acids. CDR3 sequence reads: CASSSRDYNSPLHF. The CDR3 DNA is TGTGCCAGCAGTAGCAGGGATTATAATTCACCCCTCCACTTT.